The rows below give T cell receptor beta chains drawn from one sample of a study of patients and donors after allogeneic stem cell transplantation. TCRdb recomputed calls from the RT-PCR reads with MiXCR, one row per CDR3 protein. The sample consists of over 150,000 distinct CDR3 sequences, approximately 31% of them appearing once. The material sequenced was blood, either unsorted or a sorted T cell fraction (not recorded which). These receptors originate from a human donor who was either an allogeneic HSCT recipient or a stem cell or donor lymphocyte infusion donor (not recorded which). It is not recorded whose cells these are; they may come from a transplant donor. The CDR3 runs from the conserved cysteine through the conserved F or W. The order of the fields is D gene, clone size, V gene, J gene, CDR3 protein, CDR3 DNA. A D gene is named only where the DNA matches it firmly. Clone size is shown for a subset of rows, as once, few, many or a class of expanded clone.

d_gene: .
abundance: .
v_gene: TRBV4-3
j_gene: TRBJ2-7
CDR3aa: CASTFFEAGLSLLTPLEQYF
CDR3nt: TGCGCCAGCACCTTCTTCGAGGCAGGCCTTTCCCTCCTGACTCCCCTCGAGCAGTACTTC

d_gene: .
abundance: .
v_gene: TRBV3-1
j_gene: TRBJ1-1
CDR3aa: CASTYRTANTEAFF
CDR3nt: TGTGCCAGCACATACAGGACCGCGAACACTGAAGCTTTCTTT

d_gene: .
abundance: few
v_gene: TRBV5-1
j_gene: TRBJ2-7
CDR3aa: CASSFEGAYEQYF
CDR3nt: TGCGCCAGCAGCTTTGAGGGAGCCTACGAGCAGTACTTC

d_gene: TRBD2
abundance: .
v_gene: TRBV6-6
j_gene: TRBJ2-1
CDR3aa: CASSSYRGGSGNNEQFF
CDR3nt: TGTGCCAGCAGTTCCTACCGGGGCGGGAGTGGGAACAATGAGCAGTTCTTC

d_gene: .
abundance: few
v_gene: TRBV20-1
j_gene: TRBJ2-7
CDR3aa: CSARPGRAYEQYF
CDR3nt: TGCAGTGCTAGGCCGGGGCGGGCCTACGAGCAGTACTTC

d_gene: .
abundance: .
v_gene: TRBV5-1
j_gene: TRBJ1-1
CDR3aa: CASSAWDARNTEAFF
CDR3nt: TGCGCCAGCAGCGCATGGGACGCCCGAAACACTGAAGCTTTCTTT

d_gene: .
abundance: .
v_gene: TRBV7-8
j_gene: TRBJ2-1
CDR3aa: CASSYGPTDNEQFF
CDR3nt: TGTGCCAGCAGCTACGGACCGACAGACAATGAGCAGTTCTTC

d_gene: .
abundance: .
v_gene: TRBV7-2
j_gene: TRBJ2-3
CDR3aa: CASSPKDTQYF
CDR3nt: TGTGCCAGCAGCCCGAAAGATACGCAGTATTTT

d_gene: .
abundance: .
v_gene: TRBV7-2
j_gene: TRBJ2-5
CDR3aa: CASSNREGETQYF
CDR3nt: TGTGCCAGCAGCAACAGGGAAGGGGAGACCCAGTACTTC

d_gene: TRBD1
abundance: few
v_gene: TRBV6-2/TRBV6-3
j_gene: TRBJ1-5
CDR3aa: CASALDRVDQPQHF
CDR3nt: TGTGCCAGTGCCCTGGACAGGGTGGATCAGCCCCAGCATTTT

d_gene: TRBD2
abundance: .
v_gene: TRBV5-1
j_gene: TRBJ2-5
CDR3aa: CASSLDPGGETQYF
CDR3nt: TGCGCCAGCAGCTTGGACCCGGGAGGGGAGACCCAGTACTTC

d_gene: TRBD1
abundance: .
v_gene: TRBV29-1
j_gene: TRBJ1-1
CDR3aa: CSALGQGVKNTEAFF
CDR3nt: TGCAGCGCCTTGGGACAGGGGGTGAAGAACACTGAAGCTTTCTTT

d_gene: .
abundance: .
v_gene: TRBV7-2
j_gene: TRBJ1-1
CDR3aa: CASSLALGGTEAFF
CDR3nt: TGTGCCAGCAGCTTAGCCCTCGGGGGCACTGAAGCTTTCTTT

d_gene: .
abundance: few
v_gene: TRBV10-2
j_gene: TRBJ2-1
CDR3aa: CASRDNSYNEQFF
CDR3nt: TGCGCCAGCCGGGACAACTCCTACAATGAGCAGTTCTTC

d_gene: .
abundance: .
v_gene: TRBV29-1
j_gene: TRBJ2-7
CDR3aa: CSVETSLYEQYF
CDR3nt: TGCAGCGTTGAAACCTCTCTCTACGAGCAGTACTTC

d_gene: .
abundance: .
v_gene: TRBV7-2
j_gene: TRBJ1-5
CDR3aa: CASSPRGPGNQPQHF
CDR3nt: TGTGCCAGCAGCCCCCGGGGGCCTGGCAATCAGCCCCAGCATTTT

d_gene: .
abundance: many
v_gene: TRBV12-3/TRBV12-4
j_gene: TRBJ1-2
CDR3aa: CASSSDPASYGYTF
CDR3nt: TGTGCCAGCAGTTCCGACCCGGCGAGCTATGGCTACACCTTC

d_gene: TRBD2
abundance: .
v_gene: TRBV9
j_gene: TRBJ2-1
CDR3aa: CASSPLPLAGINEQFF
CDR3nt: TGTGCCAGCAGCCCCCTCCCCCTAGCGGGGATCAATGAGCAGTTCTTC

d_gene: TRBD1
abundance: .
v_gene: TRBV25-1
j_gene: TRBJ2-2
CDR3aa: CASREKGTVDTGELFF
CDR3nt: TGTGCCAGCAGGGAGAAGGGGACAGTGGACACCGGGGAGCTGTTTTTT

d_gene: TRBD2
abundance: many
v_gene: TRBV20-1
j_gene: TRBJ2-7
CDR3aa: CSARDPGTSSYEQYF
CDR3nt: TGCAGTGCTAGAGATCCCGGGACTAGCTCCTACGAGCAGTACTTC

d_gene: .
abundance: few
v_gene: TRBV29-1
j_gene: TRBJ2-7
CDR3aa: CSVGRTDSYEQYF
CDR3nt: TGCAGCGTTGGTAGGACTGACTCCTACGAGCAGTACTTC

d_gene: .
abundance: few
v_gene: TRBV2
j_gene: TRBJ1-3
CDR3aa: CASSQQGNTIYF
CDR3nt: TGTGCCAGCAGCCAACAGGGAAACACCATATATTTT

d_gene: .
abundance: .
v_gene: TRBV5-6
j_gene: TRBJ2-7
CDR3aa: CASSSSPGRVTYEQYF
CDR3nt: TGTGCCAGCAGCTCCTCGCCCGGTAGAGTCACCTACGAGCAGTACTTC

d_gene: .
abundance: .
v_gene: TRBV20-1
j_gene: TRBJ2-7
CDR3aa: CSAKSGHALEQYF
CDR3nt: TGCAGTGCTAAATCCGGACATGCCCTTGAGCAGTACTTC

d_gene: TRBD1
abundance: .
v_gene: TRBV19
j_gene: TRBJ1-5
CDR3aa: CASSSPPGTGGAQPQHF
CDR3nt: TGTGCCAGTAGTAGTCCCCCCGGGACAGGGGGCGCACAGCCCCAGCATTTT

d_gene: TRBD1
abundance: .
v_gene: TRBV7-2
j_gene: TRBJ2-3
CDR3aa: CASSTDRGPTQYF
CDR3nt: TGTGCCAGCAGTACGGACAGGGGGCCTACGCAGTATTTT

d_gene: .
abundance: .
v_gene: TRBV4-3
j_gene: TRBJ1-5
CDR3aa: CASSQDTSDQPQHF
CDR3nt: TGCGCCAGCAGCCAAGACACGAGCGACCAGCCCCAGCATTTT

d_gene: TRBD1
abundance: few
v_gene: TRBV20-1
j_gene: TRBJ1-1
CDR3aa: CSARAGTGVIYGEAFF
CDR3nt: TGCAGTGCTAGGGCTGGGACAGGGGTAATTTATGGTGAAGCTTTCTTT

d_gene: TRBD1
abundance: .
v_gene: TRBV24-1
j_gene: TRBJ2-2
CDR3aa: CATSPGRDRVRTGELFF
CDR3nt: TGTGCCACCAGCCCGGGCCGGGACAGGGTGAGGACCGGGGAGCTGTTTTTT

d_gene: .
abundance: .
v_gene: TRBV7-3
j_gene: TRBJ2-3
CDR3aa: CASSPEPRGTDTQYF
CDR3nt: TGTGCCAGCAGCCCGGAGCCCAGGGGCACAGATACGCAGTATTTT

d_gene: TRBD1
abundance: many
v_gene: TRBV12-3/TRBV12-4
j_gene: TRBJ1-5
CDR3aa: CASSRQGLSQPQHF
CDR3nt: TGTGCCAGCAGCCGACAGGGGCTTTCTCAGCCCCAGCATTTT

d_gene: TRBD1
abundance: few
v_gene: TRBV11-2
j_gene: TRBJ1-6
CDR3aa: CASSLTGVSSPLHF
CDR3nt: TGTGCCAGCAGCCTGACAGGGGTTTCTTCACCCCTCCACTTT

d_gene: .
abundance: .
v_gene: TRBV12-3/TRBV12-4
j_gene: TRBJ2-5
CDR3aa: CASSLWQVQETQYF
CDR3nt: TGTGCCAGCAGTTTATGGCAGGTCCAAGAGACCCAGTACTTC

d_gene: .
abundance: .
v_gene: TRBV28
j_gene: TRBJ1-1
CDR3aa: CASSLRLMNTEAFF
CDR3nt: TGTGCCAGCAGTTTACGGTTAATGAACACTGAAGCTTTCTTT

d_gene: .
abundance: .
v_gene: TRBV5-1
j_gene: TRBJ2-7
CDR3aa: CASSGGGLSNYEQYF
CDR3nt: TGCGCCAGCAGCGGAGGGGGCCTGTCGAACTACGAGCAGTACTTC

d_gene: TRBD2
abundance: .
v_gene: TRBV9
j_gene: TRBJ2-4
CDR3aa: CASSVAATSGRANIQYF
CDR3nt: TGTGCCAGCAGCGTAGCTGCAACTAGCGGGAGGGCGAACATTCAGTACTTC

d_gene: TRBD2
abundance: .
v_gene: TRBV20-1
j_gene: TRBJ2-3
CDR3aa: CSEREALSTDTQYF
CDR3nt: TGCAGCGAGCGGGAGGCCCTGAGCACAGATACGCAGTATTTT